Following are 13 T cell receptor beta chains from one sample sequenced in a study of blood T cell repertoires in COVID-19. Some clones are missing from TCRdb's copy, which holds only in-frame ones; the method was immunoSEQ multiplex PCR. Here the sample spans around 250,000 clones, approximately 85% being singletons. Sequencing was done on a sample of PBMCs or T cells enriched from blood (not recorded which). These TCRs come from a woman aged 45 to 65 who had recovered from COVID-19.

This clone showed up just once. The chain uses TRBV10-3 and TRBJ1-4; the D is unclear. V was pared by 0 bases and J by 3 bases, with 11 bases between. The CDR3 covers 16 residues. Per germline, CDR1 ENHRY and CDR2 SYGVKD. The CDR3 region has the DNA TGTGCCATCAGTGAGTCGCAGCTAGCAGCTAATGAAAAACTGTTTTTT. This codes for CAISESQLAANEKLFF.

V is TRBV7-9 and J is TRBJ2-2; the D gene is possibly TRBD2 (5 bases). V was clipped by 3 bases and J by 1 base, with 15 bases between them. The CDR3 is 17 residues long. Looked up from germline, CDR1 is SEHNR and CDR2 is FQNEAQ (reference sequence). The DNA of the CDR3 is TGTGCCAGCAGCTTTCTCCCGACTAACAAGAACACCGGGGAGCTGTTTTTT. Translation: CASSFLPTNKNTGELFF. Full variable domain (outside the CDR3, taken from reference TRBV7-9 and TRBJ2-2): DTGVSQNPRHKITKRGQNVTFRCDPISEHNRLYWYRQTLGQGPEFLTYFQNEAQLEKSRLLSDRFSAERPKGSFSTLEIQRTEQGDSAMYLCASSFLPTNKNTGELFFGEGSRLTVL.

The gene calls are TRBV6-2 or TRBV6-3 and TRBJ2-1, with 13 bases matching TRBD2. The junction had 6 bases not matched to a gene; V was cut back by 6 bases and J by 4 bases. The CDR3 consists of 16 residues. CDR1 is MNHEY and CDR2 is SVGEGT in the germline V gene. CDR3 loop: CASRYPTSGRYNEQFF. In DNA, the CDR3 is TGTGCCAGCAGATACCCGACTAGCGGGAGGTACAATGAGCAGTTCTTC.

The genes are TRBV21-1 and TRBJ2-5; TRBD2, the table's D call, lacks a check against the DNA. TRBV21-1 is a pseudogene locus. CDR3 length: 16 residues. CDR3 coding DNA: TGTGCCAGCAGCAATCCCCCTACTAGCTCTGGAGAGACCCAGTACTTC. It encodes CASSNPPTSSGETQYF.

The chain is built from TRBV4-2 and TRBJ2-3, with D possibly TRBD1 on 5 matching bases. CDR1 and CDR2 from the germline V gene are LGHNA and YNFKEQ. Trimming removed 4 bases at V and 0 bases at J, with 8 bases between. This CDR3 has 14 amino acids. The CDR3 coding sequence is TGTGCCAGCAGCCCAGGGCGGAGCACAGATACGCAGTATTTT. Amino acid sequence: CASSPGRSTDTQYF.

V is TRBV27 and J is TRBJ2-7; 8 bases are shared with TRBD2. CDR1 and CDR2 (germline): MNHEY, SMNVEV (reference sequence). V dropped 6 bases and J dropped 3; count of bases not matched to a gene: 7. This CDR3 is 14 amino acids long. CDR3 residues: CASSPGGVVYEQYF. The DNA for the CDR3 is TGTGCCAGCAGCCCCGGGGGGGTCGTCTACGAGCAGTACTTC.

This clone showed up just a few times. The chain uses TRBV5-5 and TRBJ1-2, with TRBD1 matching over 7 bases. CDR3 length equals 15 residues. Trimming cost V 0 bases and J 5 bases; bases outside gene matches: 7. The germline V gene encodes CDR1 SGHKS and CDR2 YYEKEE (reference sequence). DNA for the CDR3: TGTGCCAGCAGCTTGGGACAGGGTCTAGGTTATGGCTACACCTTC. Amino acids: CASSLGQGLGYGYTF. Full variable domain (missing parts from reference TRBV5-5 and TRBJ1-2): DAGVTQSPTHLIKTRGQQVTLRCSPISGHKSVSWYQQVLGQGPQFIFQYYEKEERGRGNFPDRFSARQFPNYSSELNVNALLLGDSALYLCASSLGQGLGYGYTFGSGTRLTVV.

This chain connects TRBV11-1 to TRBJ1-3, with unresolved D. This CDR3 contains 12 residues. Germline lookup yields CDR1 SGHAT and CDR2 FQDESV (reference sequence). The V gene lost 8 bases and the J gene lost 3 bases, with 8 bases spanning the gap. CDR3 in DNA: TGTGCCAGCGGAGTAGGTGGAAACACCATATATTTT. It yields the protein CASGVGGNTIYF.

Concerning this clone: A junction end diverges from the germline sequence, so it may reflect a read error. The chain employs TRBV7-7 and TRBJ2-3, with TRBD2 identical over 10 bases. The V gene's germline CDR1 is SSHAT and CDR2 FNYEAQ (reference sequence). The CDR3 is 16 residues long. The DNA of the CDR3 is TGTGCTAGCAGGAGATTAGCGGGAGGTCACACAGATACGCAGTATTTT. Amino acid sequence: CASRRLAGGHTDTQYF.

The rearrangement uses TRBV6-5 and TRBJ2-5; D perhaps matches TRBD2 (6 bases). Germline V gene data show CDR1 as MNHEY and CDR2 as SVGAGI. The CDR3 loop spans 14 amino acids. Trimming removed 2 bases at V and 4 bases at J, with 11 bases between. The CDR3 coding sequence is TGTGCCAGCAGTTACGGCGGGGTTGCAGAGACCCAGTACTTC. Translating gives CASSYGGVAETQYF.

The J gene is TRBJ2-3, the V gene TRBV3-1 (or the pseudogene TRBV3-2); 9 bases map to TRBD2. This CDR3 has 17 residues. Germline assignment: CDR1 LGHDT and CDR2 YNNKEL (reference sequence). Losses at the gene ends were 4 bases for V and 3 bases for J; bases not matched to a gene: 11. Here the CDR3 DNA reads TGTGCCAGCAGCCTAGCGGGAGCTAGGCACGTGACAGATACGCAGTATTTT. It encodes CASSLAGARHVTDTQYF.

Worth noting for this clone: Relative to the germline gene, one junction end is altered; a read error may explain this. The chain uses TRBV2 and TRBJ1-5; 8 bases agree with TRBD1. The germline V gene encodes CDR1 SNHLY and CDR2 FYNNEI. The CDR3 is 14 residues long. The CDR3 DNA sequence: TGTGCCAGCACGGGTGACAGGGGCAACCAGCCCCAGCATTTT. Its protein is CASTGDRGNQPQHF.

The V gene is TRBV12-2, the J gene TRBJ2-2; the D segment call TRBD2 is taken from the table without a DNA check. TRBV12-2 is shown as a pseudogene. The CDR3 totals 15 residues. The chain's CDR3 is CASRPRGAPREELFF. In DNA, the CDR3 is TGTGCAAGTCGCCCGCGGGGGGCACCCCGGGAGGAGCTGTTTTTT.